This T cell receptor (beta chain) comes out of a study of metastatic and nonmetastatic thyroid tumors. About the study: The authors compared repertoires across blood and tumor or nodule tissue from malignant and benign thyroid patients. The study's findings and limits: The reported finding was significantly higher TCR beta diversity in malignant thyroid tumors relative to benign nodules, in blood and tumor.

Original handling: To classify distant metastasis in papillary thyroid cancer, a model was built from CDR3 differences across clinicopathological groups. TCRdb re-called the PCR reads through MiXCR. The V and J calls here are based on TCRdb, not the publication. The sample lists 25,000 to 40,000 clones; 15% to 20% were seen once. This clone has a count of ten or more. Its target is not known. The entire patient cohort was treatment-naive prior to thyroid surgery. The CDR3 length is 13 residues. Germline-derived CDR1 and CDR2 are LGHDT and YNNKEL (reference sequence). The germline V and J ends were trimmed by 1 base and 2 bases, with 6 bases remaining between them.

The TCR sequence derives from a female donor with papillary thyroid cancer or a benign thyroid nodule (not recorded which). Some clones in this sample may be carry-over from other donors' samples. This rearrangement joins TRBV3-1 to TRBJ2-7; unclear D gene. Sequencing used blood. The CDR3, as DNA: TGTGCCAGCAGCCAAGGAACAGCCTACGAGCAGTACTTC. Protein sequence: CASSQGTAYEQYF.